This T cell receptor (beta chain) was profiled in a study of blood T cell repertoires in COVID-19. This CDR3 is built from 15 residues. The V gene lost 8 bases and the J gene lost 4 bases, with 20 bases spanning the gap. Germline assignment: CDR1 SNHLY and CDR2 FYNNEI. Clones were read by immunoSEQ multiplex PCR, and TCRdb kept only the in-frame ones, dropping some. The sample records about 140,000 clones, about 91% being singletons. The specimen sequenced was peripheral blood. This sequence joins TRBV2 and TRBJ2-5; a possible D gene is TRBD2 (7 bases). The sequence was obtained from a woman in her sixties with acute or convalescent COVID-19. In nucleotides, the CDR3 is TGTGCCAGCGGCCCTCTAGGGGGGGGTAGAGAGACCCAGTACTTC. This encodes CASGPLGGGRETQYF.